This T cell receptor (beta chain) is drawn from a study of human T cells and chemical hapten exposure. Across the study: Variability of per-sample TCR yields stemmed mainly from small differences in pooled library volume.

The V gene end was trimmed by 1 base and the J gene end by 4 bases; junction bases not matched to a gene: 4. This CDR3 is built from 14 residues. In germline, CDR1 is SGHNT, CDR2 YYREEE (reference sequence). This clonotype appeared many times. Total RNA was isolated from whole blood that had not been fractionated. TCRdb used MiXCR to reprocess the 5' RACE reads, holding one entry per CDR3 protein. The repertoire consists of tens of thousands of distinct CDR3 sequences, with roughly 8.4% occurring once and the leading ten covering 2% to 2.5%. This sequence originates from a male donor in good health. This sequence joins TRBV5-4 and TRBJ2-5; 7 positions match TRBD2. CDR3 sequence: CASSLIGGIETQYF. Here the CDR3 DNA reads TGTGCCAGCAGCTTGATCGGGGGGATAGAGACCCAGTACTTC.